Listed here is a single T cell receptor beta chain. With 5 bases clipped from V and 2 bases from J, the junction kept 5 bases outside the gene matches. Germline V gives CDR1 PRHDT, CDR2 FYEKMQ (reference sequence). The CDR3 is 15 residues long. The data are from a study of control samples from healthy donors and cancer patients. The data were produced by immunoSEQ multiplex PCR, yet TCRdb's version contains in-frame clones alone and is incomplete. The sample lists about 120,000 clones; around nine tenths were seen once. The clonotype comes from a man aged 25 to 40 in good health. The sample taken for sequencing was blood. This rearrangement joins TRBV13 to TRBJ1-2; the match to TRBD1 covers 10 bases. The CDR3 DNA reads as TGTGCCAGCAGCCCCCGGACAGGGGGAAACTATGGCTACACCTTC. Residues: CASSPRTGGNYGYTF.